This is a list of T cell receptor beta chains from one sample in a study of T-cell memory formation after mild COVID-19. TCRdb analysed the 5' RACE reads with MiXCR anew, one entry per CDR3 protein. The data show some 120,000 distinct CDR3 sequences, roughly 6% seen once. Material: PBMCs or a T cell subset sorted from them (not recorded which). The receptors come from an adult woman who had mild COVID-19 (a few samples of this study predate the infection). Cell type and time point are not known. CDR3s include the opening cysteine and the closing phenylalanine or tryptophan. The order of the fields is clone size, V gene, J gene, D gene, CDR3 protein, CDR3 DNA. The D gene is left open where the match is weak. A clone size is listed for some rows: how often the clone was seen (once, few, many), or a class if it is expanded.

>many|TRBV20-1|TRBJ2-1|NA
CSARGGNEQFF
TGCAGTGCTAGAGGGGGTAATGAGCAGTTCTTC
>NA|TRBV19|TRBJ1-4|NA
CASKERSATNEKLFF
TGTGCCAGTAAAGAGCGGTCCGCAACTAATGAAAAACTGTTTTTT
>NA|TRBV7-2|TRBJ2-5|NA
CASSLRDLKETQYF
TGTGCCAGCAGCCTGCGGGACCTTAAAGAGACCCAGTACTTC
>NA|TRBV9|TRBJ1-3|NA
CASSVSGQSSGNTIYF
TGTGCCAGCAGCGTTTCGGGACAATCCTCTGGAAACACCATATATTTT
>few|TRBV18|TRBJ1-1|NA
CASSPSTNTEAFF
TGTGCCAGCTCACCATCCACGAACACTGAAGCTTTCTTT
>many|TRBV20-1|TRBJ2-5|TRBD2
CSARVPYAGGLQETQYF
TGCAGTGCTAGAGTTCCCTATGCGGGGGGGCTTCAAGAGACCCAGTACTTC
>many|TRBV5-1|TRBJ2-5|NA
CASSSTRGETQYF
TGCGCCAGCAGCTCGACTAGAGGGGAGACCCAGTACTTC
>many|TRBV7-3|TRBJ2-3|TRBD2
CASSTSGGGTDTQYF
TGTGCCAGCAGCACTAGCGGCGGGGGCACAGATACGCAGTATTTT
>NA|TRBV3-1|TRBJ1-1|NA
CASRTRGNGNTEAFF
TGTGCCAGCAGGACCAGGGGAAATGGGAACACTGAAGCTTTCTTT
>NA|TRBV5-4|TRBJ2-1|TRBD1
CASSSSGGQAYNEQFF
TGTGCCAGCAGCTCCTCCGGGGGACAGGCATACAATGAGCAGTTCTTC
>NA|TRBV27|TRBJ2-3|TRBD2
CASSFHPLAGGGPDTQYF
TGTGCCAGCAGTTTCCACCCCCTAGCGGGGGGCGGCCCAGATACGCAGTATTTT
>few|TRBV2|TRBJ2-2|TRBD2
CASSEGLAGNTGELFF
TGTGCCAGCAGTGAAGGACTAGCGGGAAACACCGGGGAGCTGTTTTTT
>many|TRBV5-6|TRBJ1-4|NA
CASSSRRTEEKLFF
TGTGCCAGCAGCTCCCGACGGACTGAAGAAAAACTGTTTTTT
>few|TRBV28|TRBJ1-4|NA
CASSYLEPDEKLFF
TGTGCCAGCAGTTATCTAGAGCCGGATGAAAAACTGTTTTTT
>many|TRBV10-3|TRBJ2-7|NA
CAIMGGTSYEQYF
TGTGCCATCATGGGGGGCACCTCCTACGAGCAGTACTTC
>NA|TRBV12-3/TRBV12-4|TRBJ2-7|TRBD1
CASSTRRGQGGEQYF
TGTGCCAGCAGTACCCGACGGGGACAGGGGGGGGAGCAGTACTTC
>many|TRBV7-9|TRBJ2-3|TRBD1
CASSRRDSTTDTQYF
TGTGCCAGCAGCCGCCGGGACAGTACCACAGATACGCAGTATTTT
>few|TRBV10-2|TRBJ1-1|NA
CASRQISRMNTEAFF
TGCGCCAGCAGACAGATAAGCAGGATGAACACTGAAGCTTTCTTT
>NA|TRBV6-2/TRBV6-3|TRBJ2-7|NA
CASSTGGAYEQYF
TGTGCCAGCAGTACCGGAGGGGCCTACGAGCAGTACTTC
>NA|TRBV7-3|TRBJ2-1|TRBD2
CASSPVAGGSYNEQFF
TGTGCCAGCAGCCCAGTAGCGGGGGGATCCTACAATGAGCAGTTCTTC
>few|TRBV7-7|TRBJ1-1|NA
CASSPEPNTEAFF
TGTGCCAGCAGCCCTGAGCCGAACACTGAAGCTTTCTTT
>NA|TRBV7-8|TRBJ1-1|TRBD1
CASSTTIGWDRRNTEAFF
TGTGCCAGCAGCACTACAATAGGTTGGGACAGGCGGAACACTGAAGCTTTCTTT
>NA|TRBV5-5|TRBJ2-1|NA
CASSLAVGVGEQFF
TGTGCCAGCAGCTTGGCTGTCGGGGTGGGCGAGCAGTTCTTC
>NA|TRBV12-3/TRBV12-4|TRBJ2-7|NA
CASSLHGMSYEQYF
TGTGCCAGCAGTTTACACGGGATGTCCTACGAGCAGTACTTC
>many|TRBV12-3/TRBV12-4|TRBJ2-7|NA
CASSFGPPYEQYF
TGTGCCAGCAGTTTCGGACCGCCCTACGAGCAGTACTTC
>few|TRBV9|TRBJ2-2|NA
CASSVAVRGATGELFF
TGTGCCAGCAGCGTAGCGGTGAGGGGGGCAACCGGGGAGCTGTTTTTT
>NA|TRBV7-9|TRBJ2-5|NA
CASSLVGVQETQYF
TGTGCCAGCAGCTTAGTAGGGGTTCAAGAGACCCAGTACTTC
>NA|TRBV25-1|TRBJ2-3|TRBD1
CASSEFGRDRQYF
TGTGCCAGCAGTGAATTTGGTCGGGACAGGCAGTATTTT
>NA|TRBV7-3|TRBJ2-7|TRBD1
CASSSTGGASGEQYF
TGTGCCAGCAGCTCAACAGGGGGAGCCTCCGGCGAGCAGTACTTC
>few|TRBV14|TRBJ2-3|NA
CASSRFGALGSSGSPQYF
TGTGCCAGCAGCCGATTTGGAGCGCTTGGGTCCTCTGGGAGTCCGCAGTATTTT
>many|TRBV12-3/TRBV12-4|TRBJ1-2|NA
CASTLGVRGYTF
TGTGCCAGCACTTTGGGGGTTCGCGGCTACACCTTC
>few|TRBV12-3/TRBV12-4|TRBJ2-1|NA
CASSFARGHEQFF
TGTGCCAGCAGTTTTGCGCGGGGACATGAGCAGTTCTTC
>NA|TRBV12-3/TRBV12-4|TRBJ1-4|NA
CASGRGIEKLFF
TGTGCCAGCGGCAGGGGAATCGAAAAACTGTTTTTT
>NA|TRBV3-1|TRBJ2-2|NA
CASSQAAVNTGELFF
TGTGCCAGCAGCCAAGCAGCAGTGAACACCGGGGAGCTGTTTTTT
>many|TRBV20-1|TRBJ2-4|NA
CSARGLRDRENIQYF
TGCAGTGCTAGGGGACTAAGGGACAGAGAAAACATTCAGTACTTC
>medium-sized|TRBV7-2|TRBJ2-3|NA
CASSRPMVPSTDTQYF
TGTGCCAGCAGCCGCCCGATGGTCCCTAGCACAGATACGCAGTATTTT
>NA|TRBV2|TRBJ1-1|NA
CASRLDPGAFF
TGTGCCAGCAGGTTGGACCCCGGGGCTTTCTTT
>many|TRBV2|TRBJ1-4|NA
CASSETGEKLFF
TGTGCCAGCAGTGAAACGGGTGAAAAACTGTTTTTT
>NA|TRBV12-3/TRBV12-4|TRBJ2-1|NA
CASSLGLGGYNEQFF
TGTGCCAGCAGCCTAGGGCTCGGGGGATACAATGAGCAGTTCTTC
>few|TRBV5-6|TRBJ2-3|NA
CASSRRGLSTDTQYF
TGTGCCAGCAGCCGCCGCGGACTGAGCACAGATACGCAGTATTTT
>NA|TRBV20-1|TRBJ1-5|NA
CSASGAGGAWSRSNQPQHF
TGCAGTGCTAGCGGGGCGGGGGGCGCGTGGTCTAGGAGCAATCAGCCCCAGCATTTT
>NA|TRBV18|TRBJ1-3|TRBD1
CASSPVQGDAIYF
TGTGCCAGCTCACCAGTCCAGGGGGACGCCATATATTTT
>many|TRBV7-2|TRBJ2-4|TRBD2
CASSSTLTSGGSNIQYF
TGTGCCAGCAGTTCAACCCTAACTAGCGGGGGATCAAACATTCAGTACTTC
>many|TRBV20-1|TRBJ2-1|NA
CSARDHLGSYNEQFF
TGCAGTGCTCGGGACCACCTTGGGAGCTACAATGAGCAGTTCTTC
>few|TRBV20-1|TRBJ2-5|TRBD2
CSARVPRGAGETQYF
TGCAGTGCTAGAGTTCCGCGGGGGGCCGGGGAGACCCAGTACTTC
>NA|TRBV2|TRBJ2-7|NA
CASSESYTSHEQYF
TGTGCCAGCAGTGAGAGCTATACATCCCACGAGCAGTACTTC
>NA|TRBV12-3/TRBV12-4|TRBJ2-7|NA
CASKETYLAYEQYF
TGTGCCAGCAAGGAAACATACCTCGCCTACGAGCAGTACTTC
>many|TRBV27|TRBJ2-7|TRBD1
CASSYKGTGYEQYF
TGTGCCAGCAGCTATAAAGGGACAGGGTACGAGCAGTACTTC
>many|TRBV29-1|TRBJ2-5|NA
CSVRQYQETQYF
TGCAGCGTTCGACAGTACCAAGAGACCCAGTACTTC
>NA|TRBV5-5|TRBJ2-7|TRBD2
CASSLGLAVQYEQYF
TGTGCCAGCAGCCTGGGACTAGCGGTTCAATACGAGCAGTACTTC
>few|TRBV6-5|TRBJ1-6|NA
CASSDGLSNSPLHF
TGTGCCAGCAGCGACGGGCTAAGTAATTCACCCCTCCACTTT
>NA|TRBV3-1|TRBJ2-7|TRBD2
CASSPSLAGLYEQYF
TGTGCCAGCAGCCCTTCACTAGCGGGGCTCTACGAGCAGTACTTC
>many|TRBV6-2/TRBV6-3|TRBJ2-4|NA
CASKGGLAKNIQYF
TGTGCCAGCAAAGGGGGTTTGGCCAAAAACATTCAGTACTTC
>few|TRBV7-3|TRBJ1-1|TRBD1
CASSLTSRGHAFF
TGTGCCAGCAGCTTAACGAGTAGGGGGCATGCTTTCTTT
>many|TRBV5-1|TRBJ2-3|NA
CASSLASTSTDTQYF
TGCGCCAGCAGCTTGGCTTCGACTAGCACAGATACGCAGTATTTT